This T cell receptor (beta chain) was obtained from a study of T cells in tumors after PD-1 blockade (dated by TCRdb to the late 2010s). With respect to the entire study: Prior checkpoint blockade, systemic immunosuppressant use, and recent radiotherapy or other anti-cancer therapy within 4 weeks were grounds for patient exclusion. Treatment consisted of either cemiplimab 350 mg every 2 weeks or pembrolizumab 200 mg every 3 weeks. Ongoing daily vismodegib 150 mg was also given to a subset of patients during anti-PD-1 treatment. Tumor samples averaged roughly 26,000 TCR templates (range about 500-100,000) and 6,000 to 7,000 unique clonotypes, roughly 20-fold deeper than single-cell TCR sequencing. Using site-matched tumors from BCC or SCC patients sampled before and after anti-PD-1 therapy, the study carried out paired single-cell RNA and TCR sequencing. Clinical response was assessed using RECIST version 1.1.

The germline V gene gives CDR1 as MGHDK and CDR2 as SYGVNS. Trimming at the junction amounts to 6 bases on V and 8 bases on J, and the germline ends lie 13 bases apart. Counted from cysteine to phenylalanine, this CDR3 has 12 amino acids. Just CDR3 DNA is preserved here, 36 bases in frame from base 1. The sample's time point label, decoded: before anti-PD-1 therapy. The tumor biopsies were site-matched, meaning the biopsies were taken from the same primary tumor before and after PD-1 blockade. Genomic DNA extracted from tumor biopsies or peripheral blood was used for bulk TCRbeta sequencing, with input ranging from about 600 ng to 6,004 ng. Bulk TCRbeta sequencing was performed on remaining biopsy material to increase sensitivity for rare clonotypes compared with single-cell TCR sequencing. Every patient had histologically proven advanced or metastatic basal or squamous cell carcinoma and was a poor candidate for surgical resection. The basal cell carcinoma cohort comprised about eleven patients, of whom several had bulk tumor TCR sequencing. Fresh biopsies came from the site of the primary tumor, and part of the tissue was kept in RNAlater for exome and bulk TCR sequencing.

Broad study findings and their caveats: Around two fifths of tumor TCR clonotypes were detected in blood, and some novel exhausted tumor clones were observed in pre-treatment blood, which was taken as suggesting peripheral recruitment. Most exhausted CD8+ clones that expanded after therapy were novel clonotypes not detected before treatment, suggesting clonal replacement instead of reinvigoration of pre-existing clones. The source of novel T cell clones was not identified, and lymphoid organs or rare unexpanded clones within the tumor or the tumor periphery could be included among the possible sources. Comparisons between pre- and post-treatment samples were the only ones where clonal replacement appeared, with none seen between two pre-treatment samples, a pattern that argues against artifacts from biopsy timing or location.

Deep TCRbeta sequencing was performed with the immunoSEQ platform. Turning to the authors' computational methods: For further analysis, only productive rearrangements were exported from the immunoSEQ Analyzer. A two-sided binomial test with a Bonferroni-corrected P below 0.01 was used to identify clones that significantly expanded or contracted between timepoints. T cell phenotypes were assigned to bulk TCRbeta clonotypes by matching the clonotypes to single-cell RNA+TCR-seq clones with the same TCRbeta sequence. Clone enrichment in tumor was calculated as tumor frequency divided by PBMC frequency from bulk TCR sequencing. GLIPH was used to sort TCRs into specificity groups, which are clusters of distinct TCRs that likely recognize common antigens through shared CDR3 motifs. TCRdb provides this immuneACCESS table in a form limited to in-frame rearrangements. Some clones are lacking; in checked studies, under half of them reflect an unresolved V gene, and why the rest are absent is not known. V and J calls and clone size are given by that table; D and trimming were obtained from the DNA. The sample table holds thousands of clones, of which 60% to 80% were seen once. The leading ten clones occupy around 5% of the sample.

As to this clone: It has no known antigen specificity. Base qualities are missing; no much larger clone stands one base away.

The rearranged chain carries TRBV25-1 and TRBJ1-2; no D gene is confidently identified. This sequence originates from a human donor with basal cell carcinoma. Sequencing used tumor tissue, obtained before anti-PD-1 treatment. CDR3 reads: CASREAGQGYTF. The sequence in DNA is TGTGCCAGCAGGGAGGCCGGTCAGGGCTACACCTTC.